This TCR beta chain was retrieved from a study of STAT5B mutations in CD4+ large granular lymphocyte leukemia. Study-wide findings and caveats: Main leukemic clonotypes were patient-specific, but roughly 26% appeared at low frequency elsewhere.

A word on this clone: Its specificity is unknown.

Clones were sequenced by immunoSEQ multiplex PCR, and TCRdb holds only the in-frame ones, with some missing. The data hold more than 30,000 clones, with 70% to 90% observed a single time. This CDR3 contains 16 residues. Per germline, CDR1 LGHNA and CDR2 YNFKEQ. The V end was cut by 0 bases, the J end by 7 bases, with 15 bases between. This receptor was taken from a human donor in good health. This chain joins TRBV4-2 and TRBJ1-4; no firm D call. Source material: CD4+ T cells from blood buffy coats. CDR3 bases: TGTGCCAGCAGCCAAGAAGCCTCCACTCCGGGTGAAAAACTGTTTTTT. Protein: CASSQEASTPGEKLFF.